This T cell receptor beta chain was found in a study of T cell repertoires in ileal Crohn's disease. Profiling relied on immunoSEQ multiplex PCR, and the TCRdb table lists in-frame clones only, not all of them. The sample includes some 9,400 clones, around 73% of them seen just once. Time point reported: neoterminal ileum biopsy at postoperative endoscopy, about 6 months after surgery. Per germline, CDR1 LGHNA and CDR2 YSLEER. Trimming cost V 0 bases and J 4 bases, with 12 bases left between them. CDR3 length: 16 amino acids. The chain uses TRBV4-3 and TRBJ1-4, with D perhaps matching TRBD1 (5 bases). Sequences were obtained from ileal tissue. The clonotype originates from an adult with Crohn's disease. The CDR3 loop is CASSQDPGLVNEKLFF. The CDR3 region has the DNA TGCGCCAGCAGCCAAGATCCAGGGTTGGTTAATGAAAAACTGTTTTTT.